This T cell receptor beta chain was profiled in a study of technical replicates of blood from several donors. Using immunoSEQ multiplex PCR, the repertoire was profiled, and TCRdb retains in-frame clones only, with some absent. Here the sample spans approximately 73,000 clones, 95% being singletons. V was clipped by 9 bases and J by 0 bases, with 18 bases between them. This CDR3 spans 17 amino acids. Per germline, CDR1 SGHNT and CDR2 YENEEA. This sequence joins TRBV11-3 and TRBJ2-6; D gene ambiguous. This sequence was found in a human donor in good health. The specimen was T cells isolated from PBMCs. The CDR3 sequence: CASSSGPYDSGANVLTF. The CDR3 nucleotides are TGTGCCAGTTCTTCAGGTCCGTATGACTCTGGGGCCAACGTCCTGACTTTC.